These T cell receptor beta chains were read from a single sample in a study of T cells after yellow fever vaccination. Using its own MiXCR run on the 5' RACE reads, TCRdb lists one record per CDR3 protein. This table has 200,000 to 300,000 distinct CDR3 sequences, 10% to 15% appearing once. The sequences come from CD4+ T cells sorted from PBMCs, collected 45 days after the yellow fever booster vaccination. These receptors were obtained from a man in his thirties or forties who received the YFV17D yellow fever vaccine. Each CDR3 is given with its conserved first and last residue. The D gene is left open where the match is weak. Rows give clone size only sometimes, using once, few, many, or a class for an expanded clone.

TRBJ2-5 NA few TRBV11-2 TGTGCCAGCAGCCCATGGGAGACCCAGTACTTC CASSPWETQYF
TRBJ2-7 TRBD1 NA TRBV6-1 TGTGCCAGTAGGACAGGGGGCTCGCCCGAGCAGTACTTC CASRTGGSPEQYF
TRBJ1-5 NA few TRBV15 TGTGCCACCAGGGAAACTAGCAATCAGCCCCAGCATTTT CATRETSNQPQHF
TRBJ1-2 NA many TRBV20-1 TGCAGTGCTAGAATGAAGTGGAACTATGGCTACACCTTC CSARMKWNYGYTF
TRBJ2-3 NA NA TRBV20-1 TGCAGTGCGCGACCTTCTCGGGCCGGGACAGATACGCAGTATTTT CSARPSRAGTDTQYF
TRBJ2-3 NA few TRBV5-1 TGCGCCAGCAGCTTGCAGGGAGCCCCCACAGATACGCAGTATTTT CASSLQGAPTDTQYF
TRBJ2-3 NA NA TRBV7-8 TGTGCCATCAGCTCCAGCCGGAGAAACGGGGGCACAGATACGCAGTATTTT CAISSSRRNGGTDTQYF
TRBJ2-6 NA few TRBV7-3 TGTGCCAGCAGCTCGAAATTGACGGCTGGGGCCAACGTCCTGACTTTC CASSSKLTAGANVLTF
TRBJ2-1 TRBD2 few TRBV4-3 TGCGCCAGCAGCCGAGGGACTAGCGGGAGCGCTAGGTACAATGAGCAGTTCTTC CASSRGTSGSARYNEQFF
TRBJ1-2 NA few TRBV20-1 TGCAGTGCTAGAGTTCCAGGCATCTACACCTTC CSARVPGIYTF
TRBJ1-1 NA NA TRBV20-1 TGCAGTGCTAGAGGGCTAGGTCGGGGTACTGAAGCTTTCTTT CSARGLGRGTEAFF
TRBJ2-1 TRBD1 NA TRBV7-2 TGTGCCAGCAGTTGGACAGGGTACAATGAGCAGTTCTTC CASSWTGYNEQFF
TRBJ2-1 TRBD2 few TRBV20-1 TGCAGTGCTAGCCTACCCGGGACTAGCGGGAGGACGAAGTTCTTC CSASLPGTSGRTKFF
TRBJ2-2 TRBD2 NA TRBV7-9 TGTGCCAGCAGCCTGCTAGCGGGCGCGAACACCGGGGAGCTGTTTTTT CASSLLAGANTGELFF
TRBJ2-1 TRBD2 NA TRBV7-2 TGTGCCAGCAGCGCCAGCCCTAGCGGGAGCCCCAATGGGCAGTTCTTC CASSASPSGSPNGQFF